Each of the 16 T cell receptor beta chains below was sequenced from the same sample in a study of T cell changes during pregnancy in multiple sclerosis. The table came from immunoSEQ multiplex PCR; TCRdb's copy has only in-frame clones and leaves some out. The data contain roughly 100,000 clones, around nine tenths of them singletons. Sequencing used peripheral blood, obtained after pregnancy. These receptors were obtained from a female donor with multiple sclerosis, enrolled in a pregnancy study.

The chain recombines TRBV19 with TRBJ2-7, with 10 positions matching TRBD1. J lost 8 bases, V lost 11 bases, and 15 bases had no gene match. The CDR3 contains 14 residues. The germline V gene encodes CDR1 LNHDA and CDR2 SQIVND (reference sequence). Here the CDR3 reads CAPHLRRDRGKQYF. The CDR3 coding sequence is TGTGCCCCCCACCTACGCCGGGACAGGGGAAAGCAGTACTTC. Drawing the rest from reference TRBV19 and TRBJ2-7, the complete variable domain is DGGITQSPKYLFRKEGQNVTLSCEQNLNHDAMYWYRQDPGQGLRLIYYSQIVNDFQKGDIAEGYSVSREKKESFPLTVTSAQKNPTAFYLCAPHLRRDRGKQYFGPGTRLTVT.

This chain joins TRBV9 and TRBJ2-7, with 12 bases fitting TRBD2. The CDR3 has 15 amino acids. With 3 bases clipped from V and 6 bases from J, the junction kept 7 bases outside the gene matches. The germline gives CDR1 SGDLS, CDR2 YYNGEE. CDR3 nucleotides: TGTGCCAGCAGCGCTCGACTAGCGGGAGTATCCGAGCAGTACTTC. Translating gives CASSARLAGVSEQYF.

Here the CDR3 DNA reads TGTGCCAGCAGACTCCGACAAGGCGGGAATGAGCAGTTCTTC. Its protein product is CASRLRQGGNEQFF. The chain combines TRBV6-6 with TRBJ2-1, with a weak D call TRBD2 (5 bases). The ends were cut back, 6 bases at V and 7 bases at J, with 16 bases in the middle. The CDR3 is 14 residues long. Germline V lookup: CDR1 MNHNY, CDR2 SVGAGI (reference sequence).

V usage is TRBV6-5 and J usage is TRBJ1-2; D gene uncertain. The CDR3 has 11 amino acids. V was shortened by 6 bases and J by 5 bases, with 7 bases between the two germline ends. Germline CDR1 and CDR2: MNHEY and SVGAGI. The CDR3 protein is CASRTAYGYTF. Written as DNA, the CDR3 is TGTGCCAGCAGAACAGCATATGGCTACACCTTC.

V usage is TRBV5-4 and J usage is TRBJ2-5, with D possibly matching TRBD2 (5 bases). Germline CDR1 and CDR2: SGHNT and YYREEE (reference sequence). V was clipped by 0 bases and J by 4 bases, with 10 bases between them. The length of the CDR3 is 14 residues. CDR3 sequence: CASSLDGLGETQYF. In DNA, the CDR3 is TGTGCCAGCAGCTTGGACGGACTGGGAGAGACCCAGTACTTC.

The J gene is TRBJ1-2, the V gene TRBV19; 9 nucleotides line up with TRBD1. There are 15 residues in the CDR3. V was clipped by 5 bases and J by 4 bases; unmatched bases: 8. Looked up from germline, CDR1 is LNHDA and CDR2 is SQIVND (reference sequence). The CDR3 nucleotides are TGTGCCAGTAGTTCATGGGACAGGGAGGCCTATGGCTACACCTTC. It is translated as CASSSWDREAYGYTF.

V is TRBV11-2 and J is TRBJ2-1, with D possibly being TRBD2 (6 bases). V lost 8 bases and J 0 bases, leaving 14 bases between the germline ends. This CDR3 has 15 amino acids. CDR1 is SGHAT and CDR2 is FQNNGV in the germline V gene. The CDR3 sequence is CASAGSMNSYNEQFF. The DNA for the CDR3 is TGTGCCAGCGCGGGGTCAATGAACTCCTACAATGAGCAGTTCTTC.

The rearrangement links TRBV4-1 to TRBJ1-2; D uncertain. The CDR3 loop spans 15 amino acids. Trimming pared 0 bases from V and 6 bases from J, leaving 14 bases between. Germline-derived CDR1 and CDR2 are MGHRA and YSYEKL. The CDR3 bases are TGCGCCAGCAGCCAAGATCTATCGGGTTTTGATGGCTACACCTTC. It encodes CASSQDLSGFDGYTF.

The chain is built from TRBV29-1 and TRBJ2-5; TRBD2 aligns across 9 bases. The CDR3 has 16 residues. Losses at the gene ends were 7 bases for V and 4 bases for J; bases not matched to a gene: 16. Germline CDR1 is SQVTM and CDR2 is ANQGSEA. This CDR3 reads CSAVIWAGGAGETQYF. For the CDR3, the DNA is TGCAGCGCCGTGATATGGGCGGGGGGGGCGGGAGAGACCCAGTACTTC.

The rearrangement uses TRBV5-4 and TRBJ2-5; D might be TRBD1 (6 bases). In germline, CDR1 is SGHNT, CDR2 YYREEE (reference sequence). Trimming stripped 3 bases from V and 2 bases from J, with 8 bases between. This CDR3 contains 13 residues. This CDR3 reads CASSSGQQETQYF. The CDR3 DNA reads TGTGCCAGCAGCTCGGGACAACAAGAGACCCAGTACTTC.

The chain recombines TRBV5-1 with TRBJ1-3; D unresolved. Germline values: CDR1 SGHRS, CDR2 YFSETQ. The CDR3 loop spans 15 amino acids. Trimming removed 0 bases at V and 0 bases at J, with 7 bases between. The CDR3 sequence is CASSLDAVSGNTIYF. CDR3 nucleotide sequence: TGCGCCAGCAGCTTGGACGCAGTCTCTGGAAACACCATATATTTT.

This chain uses TRBV28 with TRBJ2-3, with 7 bases lining up with TRBD1. The CDR3 loop spans 14 amino acids. Germline-derived CDR1 and CDR2 are MDHEN and SYDVKM. V dropped 2 bases and J dropped 1; count of bases not matched to a gene: 0. Here the CDR3 DNA reads TGTGCCAGCAGTTTAACAGGGGGCACAGATACGCAGTATTTT. Translated: CASSLTGGTDTQYF.

V gene TRBV19 combines with J gene TRBJ2-5; 9 bases map to TRBD1. In germline, CDR1 is LNHDA, CDR2 SQIVND (reference sequence). The CDR3 consists of 13 residues. After removal of 9 bases from V and 2 bases from J, the junction contained 4 bases not matched to a gene. CDR3: CASGQGNQETQYF. DNA for the CDR3: TGTGCCAGCGGACAGGGGAATCAAGAGACCCAGTACTTC.

The chain has TRBV4-1 and TRBJ2-3; 7 bases map to TRBD1. CDR3 length: 14 amino acids. Germline lookup yields CDR1 MGHRA and CDR2 YSYEKL. The V gene end was trimmed by 6 bases and the J gene end by 4 bases; junction bases not matched to a gene: 7. Here the CDR3 reads CASSILTGADTQYF. The CDR3 region has the DNA TGCGCCAGCAGTATTTTAACAGGGGCAGATACGCAGTATTTT.

This chain joins TRBV19 and TRBJ1-1; no definite D call. Germline CDR1 and CDR2: LNHDA and SQIVND (reference sequence). The V end was cut by 3 bases, the J end by 3 bases, with 14 bases between. The CDR3 totals 15 residues. The CDR3 spells CASSIGLVRDTEAFF. Written as DNA, the CDR3 is TGTGCCAGTAGTATTGGACTGGTCCGGGACACTGAAGCTTTCTTT.

V is TRBV27 and J is TRBJ2-7; 12 nucleotides align to TRBD1. CDR3 length: 16 residues. Germline values: CDR1 MNHEY, CDR2 SMNVEV (reference sequence). Trimming removed 4 bases from V and 4 bases from J; junction bases left unmatched: 8. The CDR3 bases are TGTGCCAGCAGTTCCCCAGGGACAGGGGGCAAATACGAGCAGTACTTC. Encoded protein: CASSSPGTGGKYEQYF.